This paragraph covers one T cell receptor (beta chain) sequence. Based on its abundance in the sample, this clonotype is medium-sized (0.01 to 0.1%). Its antigen specificity is not known. Within one base of it there is no much larger clone, and no base qualities were kept. The sample comes from a study of human T cells and chemical hapten exposure (dated by TCRdb to the early 2020s). A note on the overall study: For sensitization, 2% DPC in acetone was applied to a 2 cm by 2 cm area of upper inner arm skin. Blood samples were taken from patients before sensitization (week 0) and at 2, 6 and about 24 weeks after DPC sensitization. For every blood RNA sample, sequencing covered both the TCR alpha and TCR beta chains. Peripheral blood TCR repertoire changes were tracked in vivo in alopecia patients during primary and secondary sensitization to the hapten diphenylcyclopropenone (DPC). Roughly 30 alopecia patients provided blood for TCR sequencing at one to four time points (pre-sensitization, 2, 6 and 24 weeks). Patch testing was performed on the upper back with Finn chambers containing 0.01% DPC, and the patch tests were scored after 6 days according to International Contact Dermatitis Research Group standards. Libraries were pooled for sequencing, and per-sample TCR yields varied mainly because of small differences in library volumes within the pool. Throughout the roughly 25-week study period, patients were also given weekly therapeutic DPC doses on the scalp. Alopecia areata with under or over 50% scalp involvement, alopecia totalis and alopecia universalis were represented in the patient cohort, which was mostly female.

Libraries came from RACE. Sequencing relied on a NextSeq 500. Library preparation attached unique molecular identifiers to individual cDNA molecules for quantitative, reproducible TCR counting. From the authors' description of their analysis: The median number of TCRs per sample was over 95,000, ranging from about 23,224 to 690,600. The Decombinator software suite was used to annotate the V, J and CDR3 of the TCR reads. For the PS versus PT1 abundance plots, all samples were subsampled to the same number of TCRs (28,000). TCRs were defined as expanded if absent before sensitization and observed at least eight times at the 2-week time point. TCRdb cleaned the public reads at Q25 with fastp, built clones with MiXCR and kept in-frame beta chains. Here each entry gathers all rows of one CDR3 protein and keeps the most common genes and DNA. The V and J calls were not made by the authors but by TCRdb's processing. The sample includes tens of thousands of distinct CDR3 sequences, with 12% observed a single time. Around 2% of the sample comes from the top ten.

Relative to germline, V is missing 5 bases and J is missing 0 bases, with 4 bases of the junction outside any gene match. There are 14 amino acids in the CDR3, from cysteine to phenylalanine inclusive. Kept here is only the CDR3 DNA, which spans 42 bases and is read in frame from base 1. Points the paper makes about the study in general: Significantly more large CDR3 similarity clusters were formed by expanded TCRs than by pre-sensitization or healthy control sets, consistent with antigen-driven responses. Because all patients had alopecia, a presumed autoimmune disease, the immune response of the patients might differ from that of healthy individuals. After repeated subsampling, the strength of the expansion versus patch-test correlation and the threshold at which it became significant changed. A positive correlation was found between the number of PT1 expanded TCRs and patch test score, with significance reached at thresholds 8, 16 and 32 but not 4. DPC sensitization did not change the number of TCRs with a frequency above 1 in 1000, and there was no evidence of changes in global repertoire structure.

In the paper's terms, the time point label means: pre-sensitization, week 0. Explained via the paper, the treatment or condition label denotes: therapeutic diphenylcyclopropenone sensitization with weekly scalp DPC. Total RNA was extracted from unfractionated whole blood that had been collected in Tempus Blood RNA tubes. Blood at each patch-test visit was drawn before the patch test was applied. Patients were eligible if aged 18 to 70, diagnosed with alopecia and judged suitable for DPC therapy, and pregnant patients were excluded. This sequence uses TRBV12-3 or TRBV12-4 and TRBJ2-7; TRBD1 agrees with 7 junctional bases. This sample comprised whole blood, obtained in connection with sensitization to the hapten diphenylcyclopropenone (DPC). The sequence was obtained from a woman in her forties with alopecia areata. Some clones in this sample may be carry-over from other donors' samples. In nucleotides, the sequence is TGTGCCAGCAGTCCGGGACAGCTCTCCTACGAGCAGTACTTC. The translation is CASSPGQLSYEQYF.